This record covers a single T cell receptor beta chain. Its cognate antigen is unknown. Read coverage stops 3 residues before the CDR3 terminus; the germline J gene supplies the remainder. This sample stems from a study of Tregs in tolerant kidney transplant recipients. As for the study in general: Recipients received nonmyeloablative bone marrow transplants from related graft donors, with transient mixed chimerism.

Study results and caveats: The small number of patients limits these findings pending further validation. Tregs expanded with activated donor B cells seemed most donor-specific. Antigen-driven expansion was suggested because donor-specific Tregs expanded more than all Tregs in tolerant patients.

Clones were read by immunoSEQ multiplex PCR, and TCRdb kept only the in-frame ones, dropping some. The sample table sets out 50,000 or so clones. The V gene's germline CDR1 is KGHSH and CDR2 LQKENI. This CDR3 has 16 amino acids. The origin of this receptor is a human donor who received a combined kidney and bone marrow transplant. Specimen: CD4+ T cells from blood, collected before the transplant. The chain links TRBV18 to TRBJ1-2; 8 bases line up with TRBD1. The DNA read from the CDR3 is TGTGCCAGCTCACCCCCCGTGTTACAGGGGGTTCGGGGC. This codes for CASSPPVLQGVRG. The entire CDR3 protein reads CASSPPVLQGVRGYTF.